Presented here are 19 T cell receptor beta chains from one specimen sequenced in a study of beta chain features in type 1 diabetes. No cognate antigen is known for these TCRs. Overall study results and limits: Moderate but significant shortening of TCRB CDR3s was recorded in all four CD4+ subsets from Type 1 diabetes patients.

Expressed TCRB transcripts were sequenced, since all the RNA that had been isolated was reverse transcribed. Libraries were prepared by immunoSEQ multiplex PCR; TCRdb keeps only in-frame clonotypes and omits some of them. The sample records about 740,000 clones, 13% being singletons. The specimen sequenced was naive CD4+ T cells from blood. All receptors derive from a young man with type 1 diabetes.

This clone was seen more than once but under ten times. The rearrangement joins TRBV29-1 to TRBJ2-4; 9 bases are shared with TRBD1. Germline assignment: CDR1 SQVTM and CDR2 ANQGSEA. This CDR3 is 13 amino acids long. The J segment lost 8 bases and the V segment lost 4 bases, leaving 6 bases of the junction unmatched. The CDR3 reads CSVGTGAIDIQYF. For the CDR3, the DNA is TGCAGCGTTGGGACAGGGGCTATTGACATTCAGTACTTC.

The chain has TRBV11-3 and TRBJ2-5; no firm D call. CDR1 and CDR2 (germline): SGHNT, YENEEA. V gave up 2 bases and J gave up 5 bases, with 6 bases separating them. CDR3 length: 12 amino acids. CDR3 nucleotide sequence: TGTGCCAGCAGCTTAACATCGGAGACCCAGTACTTC. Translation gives CASSLTSETQYF.

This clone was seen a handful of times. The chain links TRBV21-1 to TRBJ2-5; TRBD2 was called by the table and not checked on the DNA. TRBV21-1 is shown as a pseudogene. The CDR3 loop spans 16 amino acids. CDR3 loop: CASSKRVAGAQETQYF. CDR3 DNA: TGTGCCAGCAGCAAAAGGGTAGCGGGGGCCCAAGAGACCCAGTACTTC.

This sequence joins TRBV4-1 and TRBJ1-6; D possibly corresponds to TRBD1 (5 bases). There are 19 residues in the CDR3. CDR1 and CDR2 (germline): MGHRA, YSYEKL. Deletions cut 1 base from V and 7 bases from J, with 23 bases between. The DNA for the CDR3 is TGCGCCAGCAGCCAAGTTAGGATGACCGAGAATCGGGGCAATTCACCCCTCCACTTT. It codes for CASSQVRMTENRGNSPLHF.

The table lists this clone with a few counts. The CDR3 sequence: CASSLVGGSNYGYTF. CDR3 coding DNA: TGTGCCAGCAGCTTAGTTGGGGGATCTAACTATGGCTACACCTTC. The chain uses TRBV7-9 and TRBJ1-2, with D possibly being TRBD1 (5 bases). V dropped 1 base and J dropped 0 bases, with 9 bases sitting between them. CDR3 length: 15 residues. Germline lookup yields CDR1 SEHNR and CDR2 FQNEAQ (reference sequence).

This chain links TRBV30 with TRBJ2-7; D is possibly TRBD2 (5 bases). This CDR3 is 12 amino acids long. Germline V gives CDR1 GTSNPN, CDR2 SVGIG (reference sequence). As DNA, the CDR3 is TGTGCGCGAGGGTCCGGCTCCTACGAGCAGTACTTC. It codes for CARGSGSYEQYF.

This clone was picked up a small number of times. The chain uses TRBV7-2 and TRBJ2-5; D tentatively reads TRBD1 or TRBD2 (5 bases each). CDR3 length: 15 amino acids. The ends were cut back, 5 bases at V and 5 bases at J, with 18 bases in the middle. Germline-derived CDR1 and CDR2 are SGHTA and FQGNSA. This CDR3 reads CASSPQAGLGETQYF. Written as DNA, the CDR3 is TGTGCCAGCAGCCCACAGGCGGGCCTGGGGGAGACCCAGTACTTC.

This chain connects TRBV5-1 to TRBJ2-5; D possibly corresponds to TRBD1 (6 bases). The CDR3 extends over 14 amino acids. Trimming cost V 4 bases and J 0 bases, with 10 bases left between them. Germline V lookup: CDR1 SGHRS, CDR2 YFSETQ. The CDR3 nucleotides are TGCGCCAGCAGCGCTGGGACATACCAAGAGACCCAGTACTTC. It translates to CASSAGTYQETQYF.

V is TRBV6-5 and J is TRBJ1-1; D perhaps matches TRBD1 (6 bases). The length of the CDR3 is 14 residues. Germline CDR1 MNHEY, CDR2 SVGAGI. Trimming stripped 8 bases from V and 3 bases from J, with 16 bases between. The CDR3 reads CASRKGGFDTEAFF. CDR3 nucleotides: TGTGCCAGCCGAAAGGGGGGCTTCGACACTGAAGCTTTCTTT.

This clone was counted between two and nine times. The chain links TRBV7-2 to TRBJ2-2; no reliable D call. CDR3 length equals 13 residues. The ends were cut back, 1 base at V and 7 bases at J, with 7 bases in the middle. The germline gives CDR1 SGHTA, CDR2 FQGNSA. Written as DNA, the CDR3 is TGTGCCAGCAGCTTAGTCCTGTTCGGGGAGCTGTTTTTT. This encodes CASSLVLFGELFF. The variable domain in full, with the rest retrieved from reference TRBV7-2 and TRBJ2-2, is GAGVSQSPSNKVTEKGKDVELRCDPISGHTALYWYRQSLGQGLEFLIYFQGNSAPDKSGLPSDRFSAERTGGSVSTLTIQRTQQEDSAVYLCASSLVLFGELFFGEGSRLTVL.

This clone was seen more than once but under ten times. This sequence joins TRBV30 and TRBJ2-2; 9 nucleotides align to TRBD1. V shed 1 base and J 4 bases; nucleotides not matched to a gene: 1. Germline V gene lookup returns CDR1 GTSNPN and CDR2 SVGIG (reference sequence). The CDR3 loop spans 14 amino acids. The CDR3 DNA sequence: TGTGCCTGGAGTGGGACAGGGGTCACCGGGGAGCTGTTTTTT. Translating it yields CAWSGTGVTGELFF.

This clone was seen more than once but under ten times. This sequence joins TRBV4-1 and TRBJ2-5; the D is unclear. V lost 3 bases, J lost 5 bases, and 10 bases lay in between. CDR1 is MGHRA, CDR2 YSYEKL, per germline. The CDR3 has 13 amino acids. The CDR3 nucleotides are TGCGCCAGCAGCCAGACCTTAAGTGAGACCCAGTACTTC. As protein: CASSQTLSETQYF.

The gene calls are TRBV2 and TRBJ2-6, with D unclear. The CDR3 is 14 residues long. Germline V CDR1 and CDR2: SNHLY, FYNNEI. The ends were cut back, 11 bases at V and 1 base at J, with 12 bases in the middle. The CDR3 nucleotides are TGTGCCCCAGGTGAGCATTCTGGGGCCAACGTCCTGACTTTC. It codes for CAPGEHSGANVLTF.

The DNA for the CDR3 is TGTGCCAGCAGCGAAGGACTAGTAGGTACCGGGGAGCTGTTTTTT. Protein sequence: CASSEGLVGTGELFF. The chain has TRBV7-2 and TRBJ2-2, with 7 bases that match TRBD2. Germline lookup yields CDR1 SGHTA and CDR2 FQGNSA. V lost 5 bases to trimming and J lost 5 bases; unmatched junction nucleotides: 8. The CDR3 consists of 15 residues.

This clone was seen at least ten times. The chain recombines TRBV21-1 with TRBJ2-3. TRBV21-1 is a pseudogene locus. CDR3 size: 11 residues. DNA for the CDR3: TGTGCCAGCAACGGCGCAGATACGCAGTATTTT. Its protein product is CASNGADTQYF.

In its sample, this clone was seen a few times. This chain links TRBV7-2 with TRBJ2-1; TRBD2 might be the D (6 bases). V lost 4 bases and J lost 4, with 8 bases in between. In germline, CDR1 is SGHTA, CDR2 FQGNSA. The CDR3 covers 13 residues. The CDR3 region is CASSSGTYNEQFF. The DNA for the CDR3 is TGTGCCAGCAGCTCAGGGACTTACAATGAGCAGTTCTTC.

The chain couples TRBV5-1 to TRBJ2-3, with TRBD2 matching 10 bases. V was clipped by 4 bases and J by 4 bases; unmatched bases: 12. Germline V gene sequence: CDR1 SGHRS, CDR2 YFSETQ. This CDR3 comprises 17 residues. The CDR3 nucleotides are TGCGCCAGCAGCCCATTCGGACTAGCGGAGGGGGCAGATACGCAGTATTTT. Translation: CASSPFGLAEGADTQYF. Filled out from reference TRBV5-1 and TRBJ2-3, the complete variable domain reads KAGVTQTPRYLIKTRGQQVTLSCSPISGHRSVSWYQQTPGQGLQFLFEYFSETQRNKGNFPGRFSGRQFSNSRSEMNVSTLELGDSALYLCASSPFGLAEGADTQYFGPGTRLTVL.

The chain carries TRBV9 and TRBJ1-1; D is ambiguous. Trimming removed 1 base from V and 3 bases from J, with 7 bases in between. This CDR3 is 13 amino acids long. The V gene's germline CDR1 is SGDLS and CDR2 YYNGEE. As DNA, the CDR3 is TGTGCCAGCAGCGTACTGCGCGACACTGAAGCTTTCTTT. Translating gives CASSVLRDTEAFF.

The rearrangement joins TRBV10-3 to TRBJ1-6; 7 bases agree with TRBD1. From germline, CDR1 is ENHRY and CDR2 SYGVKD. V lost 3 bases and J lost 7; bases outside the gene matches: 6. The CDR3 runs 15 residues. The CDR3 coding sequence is TGTGCCATCAGTGATGGCCCGGGACAGAATTCACCCCTCCACTTT. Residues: CAISDGPGQNSPLHF.